Following are 9 T cell receptor beta chains from one sample sequenced in a study of blood T cell repertoires in COVID-19. Method: immunoSEQ multiplex PCR; TCRdb's copy keeps in-frame clones and lacks some. The sample lists around 120,000 clones, just over 85% occurring once. The sample was peripheral blood. The receptors shown here come from a woman between 50 and 59 years old with active or convalescent COVID-19.

The rearrangement links TRBV2 to TRBJ1-5; 7 bases align to TRBD1. V trimming: 6 bases; J trimming: 4 bases; junction bases outside the gene matches: 3. CDR1 is SNHLY, CDR2 FYNNEI, per germline. The CDR3 spans 13 residues. The CDR3 sequence is CASRGDSNQPQHF. CDR3 DNA sequence: TGTGCCAGCAGGGGGGACAGTAATCAGCCCCAGCATTTT.

The CDR3 region has the DNA TGTGCCAGCAGTTCCGGGACAGGGGGCAGGGAGACCCAGTACTTC. Translated, it gives CASSSGTGGRETQYF. The chain links TRBV27 to TRBJ2-5; 12 nucleotides match TRBD1. The germline CDR1 and CDR2 sequences are MNHEY and SMNVEV (reference sequence). V lost 4 bases and J lost 5; bases outside the gene matches: 5. The CDR3 spans 15 residues.

The V gene is TRBV28, the J gene TRBJ2-3; maybe TRBD2 (6 bases). The germline CDR1 and CDR2 sequences are MDHEN and SYDVKM. This CDR3 is built from 16 residues. Trimming pared 7 bases from V and 4 bases from J, leaving 21 bases between. CDR3 sequence reads: CASTPRDSGFADTQYF. In DNA form, the CDR3 reads TGTGCCAGCACTCCCCGGGATAGCGGTTTCGCAGATACGCAGTATTTT.

This clone was counted only a few times. J is TRBJ1-5 and V is TRBV28; no definite D call. The ends were cut back, 6 bases at V and 0 bases at J, with 15 bases in the middle. This CDR3 is 16 amino acids long. Germline V gives CDR1 MDHEN, CDR2 SYDVKM. The CDR3 sequence is CASSPPGRTSNQPQHF. The CDR3 nucleotides read TGTGCCAGCAGCCCCCCTGGTAGAACTAGCAATCAGCCCCAGCATTTT.

The chain combines TRBV6-5 with TRBJ2-1, with D possibly matching TRBD2 (6 bases). V was clipped by 2 bases and J by 3 bases, with 14 bases between them. Germline V gene sequence: CDR1 MNHEY, CDR2 SVGAGI. The CDR3 is 16 amino acids. The CDR3 bases are TGTGCCAGCAGTTACCGAGGGCGGGGACGCTACAATGAGCAGTTCTTC. Translating gives CASSYRGRGRYNEQFF.

The rearrangement links TRBV5-4 to TRBJ2-7; a weak D match, TRBD2 (7 bases). V lost 3 bases, J lost 3 bases, and 19 bases lay in between. The CDR3 spans 16 residues. In germline, CDR1 is SGHNT, CDR2 YYREEE (reference sequence). CDR3 sequence reads: CASSSRRGGKGYEQYF. The CDR3 DNA follows: TGTGCCAGCAGCTCCCGGAGGGGGGGAAAGGGCTACGAGCAGTACTTC. The entire variable domain, with the rest obtained from reference TRBV5-4 and TRBJ2-7, is as follows: ETGVTQSPTHLIKTRGQQVTLRCSSQSGHNTVSWYQQALGQGPQFIFQYYREEENGRGNFPPRFSGLQFPNYSSELNVNALELDDSALYLCASSSRRGGKGYEQYFGPGTRLTVT.

The chain recombines TRBV7-9 with TRBJ2-1; 10 bases match TRBD1. The trim removed 4 bases at V and 7 bases at J, leaving 1 base unmatched. The germline CDR1 and CDR2 sequences are SEHNR and FQNEAQ (reference sequence). CDR3 length equals 13 residues. CDR3 DNA sequence: TGTGCCAGCAGCTGGACAGGGGGGAATGAGCAGTTCTTC. Translated: CASSWTGGNEQFF.

The chain employs TRBV14 and TRBJ2-7, with D tentatively TRBD1 (6 bases). Per the germline V gene, CDR1 is SGHDN and CDR2 is FVKESK. With 4 bases removed from V and 0 bases from J, the gap between germline ends came to 10 bases. This CDR3 contains 14 residues. This chain's CDR3 is CASSLYRDSYEQYF. CDR3 DNA sequence: TGTGCCAGCAGCCTCTACAGGGACTCCTACGAGCAGTACTTC.

The CDR3 sequence is CASSGTVSPKGTLHF. DNA of the CDR3: TGTGCCAGCAGTGGGACAGTGAGCCCGAAGGGGACCCTCCACTTT. The V call is TRBV2, the J call TRBJ1-6; possible D gene TRBD1, 6 bases. The CDR3 runs to 15 residues. The germline V and J ends were trimmed by 4 bases and 14 bases, with 21 bases remaining between them. Germline loops: CDR1 SNHLY, CDR2 FYNNEI.